The clone carrying this T cell receptor beta chain was counted between two and nine times. Its antigen is not identified. Treatment: approximately nine-day PBMC culture with coronavirus spike peptide pools or control peptides (ViraFEST assay). The data originate from a study of vaccination and CD4 T cells after COVID-19. Sequencing of the DNA from cultured CD4+ T cells was carried out with the Oncomine TCR Beta short-read assay. TCRdb redid the calling of the PCR reads with MiXCR, one entry per CDR3 protein. The sample contains fewer than 20,000 distinct CDR3 sequences, under 45% of which appear only once. V was pared by 3 bases and J by 4 bases, with 9 bases between. Germline CDR1 MNHEY, CDR2 SMNVEV (reference sequence). The CDR3 has 13 amino acids.

The TCR comes from a human donor who had recovered from COVID-19. The rearrangement links TRBV27 to TRBJ1-1; D is unresolved. This specimen was CD4+ T cells from blood, cultured in vitro, taken before SARS-CoV-2 vaccination. CDR3 in amino acids: CASSFTRGTEAFF. The CDR3 nucleotides read TGTGCCAGCAGTTTTACCCGGGGCACTGAAGCTTTCTTT.